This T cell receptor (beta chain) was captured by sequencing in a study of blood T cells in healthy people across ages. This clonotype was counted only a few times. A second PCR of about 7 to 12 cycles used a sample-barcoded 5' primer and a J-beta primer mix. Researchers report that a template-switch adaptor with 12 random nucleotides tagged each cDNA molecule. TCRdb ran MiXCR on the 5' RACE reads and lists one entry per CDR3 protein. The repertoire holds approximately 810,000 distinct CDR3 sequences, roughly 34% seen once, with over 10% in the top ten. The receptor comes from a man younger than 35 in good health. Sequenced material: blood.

The CDR3 reads CASSESGGRHTQYF. The CDR3 region has the DNA TGTGCCAGCAGTGAATCCGGGGGCAGGCATACGCAGTATTTT. The rearrangement uses TRBV2 and TRBJ2-3; D may match TRBD1 or TRBD2 (6 bases each). The CDR3 extends over 14 amino acids. Germline V CDR1 and CDR2: SNHLY, FYNNEI. Trimming took off 2 bases at V and 7 bases at J, with 13 bases between the two ends.